Each of the 28 T cell receptor beta chains below was sequenced from the same sample in a study of technical replicates of blood from a handful of donors (dated by TCRdb to the late 2010s). Library preparation was by the immunoSEQ multiplex PCR assay. Drawn from immuneACCESS, this table holds only the in-frame rearrangements with V and J called that TCRdb kept. Clones are partly lost; checked studies trace under half to an unresolved V gene and leave the rest unexplained. Across this sample there are 70,000 to 95,000 clones, with over 90% seen only once. The ten largest clones take up about 0.25% of the sample. Sequencing was done on a sample of T cells isolated from PBMCs. These receptors originate from a human donor in good health.

The rearrangement joins TRBV19 to TRBJ1-5; the D gene is possibly TRBD1 (6 bases). Germline CDR1 reads LNHDA; CDR2 reads SQIVND (reference sequence). V gave up 4 bases and J gave up 5 bases, with 18 bases separating them. The CDR3 covers 16 residues. This chain's CDR3 is CASSSRRGGVYQPQHF. CDR3 nucleotide sequence: TGTGCCAGTAGTAGCCGTAGAGGGGGTGTATATCAGCCCCAGCATTTT.

V gene TRBV4-1 combines with J gene TRBJ2-3; D is undetermined. With 2 bases removed from V and 0 bases from J, the gap between germline ends came to 6 bases. The CDR3 runs to 14 residues. Germline V gene sequence: CDR1 MGHRA, CDR2 YSYEKL. DNA for the CDR3: TGCGCCAGCAGCCAAACCACTAGCACAGATACGCAGTATTTT. Residues: CASSQTTSTDTQYF.

The rearrangement uses TRBV10-1 and TRBJ2-5; TRBD1 is a possible D gene (5 bases). This CDR3 spans 15 amino acids. V was shortened by 3 bases and J by 5 bases, with 16 bases between the two germline ends. Germline CDR1 reads WNHNN; CDR2 reads SYGVQD (reference sequence). This chain's CDR3 is CASSEGTGGTETQYF. CDR3 DNA: TGCGCCAGCAGTGAAGGTACAGGCGGTACCGAGACCCAGTACTTC.

The chain uses TRBV7-9 and TRBJ2-4; 7 bases match TRBD1. Looked up from germline, CDR1 is SEHNR and CDR2 is FQNEAQ (reference sequence). This CDR3 spans 17 amino acids. The trim removed 2 bases at V and 1 base at J, leaving 8 bases unmatched. CDR3 bases: TGTGCCAGCAGCTTACCGGACAGGCAAGCGGCCAAAAACATTCAGTACTTC. Protein product: CASSLPDRQAAKNIQYF.

This clone was seen a single time. This chain joins TRBV21-1 and TRBJ1-1. TRBV21-1 is deemed a pseudogene. The CDR3 has 12 residues. In DNA form, the CDR3 reads TGTGCCAGCAGCGCGCGGAGGACTGAAGCTTTCTTT. This codes for CASSARRTEAFF.

This chain uses TRBV4-1 with TRBJ2-5; TRBD2 agrees at 11 bases. The germline V gene encodes CDR1 MGHRA and CDR2 YSYEKL. The ends lost 4 bases at V and 2 bases at J; junction bases unmatched: 18. The CDR3 is made up of 20 amino acids. CDR3 DNA: TGCGCCAGCAGCCCCGGGATACTAGCGGGAGTGGGGGGAATTCAAGAGACCCAGTACTTC. Its translation is CASSPGILAGVGGIQETQYF.

The chain combines TRBV5-4 with TRBJ1-1, with unresolved D. The CDR3 has 14 amino acids. Germline values: CDR1 SGHNT, CDR2 YYREEE (reference sequence). V lost 0 bases, J lost 1 base, and 7 bases lay in between. CDR3 residues: CASSLEAENTEAFF. DNA for the CDR3: TGTGCCAGCAGCTTGGAAGCCGAGAACACTGAAGCTTTCTTT.

This clone showed up just a few times. The V gene is TRBV20-1, the J gene TRBJ1-1; D not certain. Trimming cost V 7 bases and J 3 bases, with 9 bases left between them. Germline V lookup: CDR1 DFQATT, CDR2 SNEGSKA (reference sequence). The CDR3 runs to 11 residues. The CDR3 DNA follows: TGCAGTGTAACAGTACACACTGAAGCTTTCTTT. It yields the protein CSVTVHTEAFF.

The CDR3 bases are TGTGCCAGCAGTGACTCCCCCCGGAGTTACCTTAGCACCGGGGAGCTGTTTTTT. Its protein product is CASSDSPRSYLSTGELFF. The V gene is TRBV25-1, the J gene TRBJ2-2; D not certain. CDR1 is MGHDK and CDR2 is SYGVNS in the germline V gene. Between the trimmed V and J ends, which lost 3 bases and 4 bases, there was a span of 21 bases. The CDR3 sequence is 18 residues long.

CDR3 DNA sequence: TGTGCCAGCAGCCAAGATTCGGGTGAAGCTTTCTTT. Translating gives CASSQDSGEAFF. V gene TRBV14 combines with J gene TRBJ1-1; D gene ambiguous. Trimming left V 0 bases short and J 7 bases short, with 6 bases between. CDR1 is SGHDN, CDR2 FVKESK, per germline. The CDR3 has 12 amino acids.

The chain is built from TRBV4-1 and TRBJ2-1; 10 bases fit TRBD2. V was pared by 2 bases and J by 8 bases, with 6 bases of the junction left unmatched. The V gene's germline CDR1 is MGHRA and CDR2 YSYEKL. This CDR3 has 15 residues. In nucleotides, the CDR3 is TGCGCCAGCAGCCAACTAGCGGGAGATGGAGATGAGCAGTTCTTC. Amino acids: CASSQLAGDGDEQFF.

V usage is TRBV29-1 and J usage is TRBJ1-3, with D tentatively TRBD1 (6 bases). CDR3 length: 14 amino acids. Germline V gene sequence: CDR1 SQVTM, CDR2 ANQGSEA. V lost 7 bases and J lost 4, with 17 bases in between. As DNA, the CDR3 is TGCAGCGCCGCGGGGGGGCTCGGCGGAAACACCATATATTTT. It is translated as CSAAGGLGGNTIYF.

J is TRBJ2-1 and V is TRBV27; 12 nucleotides line up with TRBD2. The V and J ends lost 6 bases and 7 bases, in that order; junction bases with no gene match: 7. The CDR3 extends over 15 amino acids. Germline CDR1 and CDR2: MNHEY and SMNVEV (reference sequence). The CDR3 loop is CASSPLAGGRNEQFF. The CDR3 DNA is TGTGCCAGCAGCCCCCTAGCGGGGGGGCGAAATGAGCAGTTCTTC.

CDR3 loop: CASSMTGLAVTDTQYF. The CDR3 region has the DNA TGTGCCAGTAGTATGACGGGACTAGCGGTCACAGATACGCAGTATTTT. The chain carries TRBV19 and TRBJ2-3; 11 positions match TRBD2. Looked up from germline, CDR1 is LNHDA and CDR2 is SQIVND (reference sequence). V lost 3 bases, J lost 2 bases, and 4 bases stayed unmatched. This CDR3 contains 16 residues.

This clone was counted once. The chain carries TRBV11-2 and TRBJ2-7, with 14 bases lining up with TRBD2. Germline V CDR1 and CDR2: SGHAT, FQNNGV. The CDR3 runs to 16 residues. V lost 8 bases to trimming and J lost 7 bases; unmatched junction nucleotides: 13. The CDR3 DNA follows: TGTGCCAGCCGGACGGGACTAGCGGGGGCCGGGGGAGAGCAGTACTTC. Residues: CASRTGLAGAGGEQYF.

This chain joins TRBV6-5 and TRBJ2-5, with D unclear. V lost 7 bases, J lost 5 bases, and 14 bases lay in between. The V gene's germline CDR1 is MNHEY and CDR2 SVGAGI. The CDR3 has 13 amino acids. DNA of the CDR3: TGTGCCAGCACCCCAGCTGTGGAGGAGACCCAGTACTTC. Amino acid sequence: CASTPAVEETQYF.

The chain joins TRBV14 to TRBJ1-3; D remains ambiguous. Trimming cost V 4 bases and J 0 bases, with 7 bases left between them. CDR1 is SGHDN, CDR2 FVKESK, per germline. The CDR3 sequence is 14 residues long. The CDR3 region is CASSPIFSGNTIYF. In nucleotides, the CDR3 is TGTGCCAGCAGCCCCATTTTCTCTGGAAACACCATATATTTT.

The CDR3 bases are TGTGCCAGCAGTTACCAGGGACAGGGTCAAGGCTACACCTTC. As protein: CASSYQGQGQGYTF. The rearrangement joins TRBV6-5 to TRBJ1-2; the match to TRBD1 covers 9 bases. This CDR3 region has 14 residues. Germline trimming cut 2 bases from V and 8 bases from J; bases unmatched to any gene: 6. Germline V lookup: CDR1 MNHEY, CDR2 SVGAGI.

This chain connects TRBV7-8 to TRBJ2-7; TRBD2 matches at 9 bases. The CDR3 spans 14 residues. Trimming took 5 bases from V and 4 from J; bases not matched to a gene: 6. Germline-derived CDR1 and CDR2 are SGHVS and FQNEAQ. This CDR3 is CASSPGTSRYEQYF. CDR3 in DNA: TGTGCCAGCAGCCCGGGGACTAGCAGGTACGAGCAGTACTTC.

V is TRBV28 and J is TRBJ1-2; no firm D call. Germline CDR1 MDHEN, CDR2 SYDVKM. V shed 8 bases and J shed 4 bases, with 14 bases lying between them. The CDR3 consists of 13 residues. This chain's CDR3 is CASSGVTLYGYTF. The CDR3 DNA sequence: TGTGCCAGCTCGGGAGTAACACTCTATGGCTACACCTTC.

CDR3: CASSATDRSSYEQYF. The CDR3 bases are TGTGCCAGCAGCGCGACGGACAGGTCCTCCTACGAGCAGTACTTC. The rearrangement links TRBV11-3 to TRBJ2-7; 7 bases map to TRBD1. Germline loops: CDR1 SGHNT, CDR2 YENEEA. The CDR3 extends over 15 amino acids. V lost 5 bases and J lost 0; bases outside the gene matches: 7.

This clone occurred a few times. This chain joins TRBV5-1 and TRBJ2-3; weak D call: TRBD1 (6 bases). CDR1 and CDR2 (germline): SGHRS, YFSETQ. The CDR3 has 13 amino acids. The V end was cut by 2 bases, the J end by 6 bases, with 10 bases between. The CDR3 is CASSFWGRDTQYF. The DNA of the CDR3 is TGCGCCAGCAGCTTTTGGGGGCGGGATACGCAGTATTTT.

CDR3 sequence (DNA): TGTGCCAGCAGCCCGGGGGACAGGGACTACGAGCAGTACTTC. This encodes CASSPGDRDYEQYF. The gene calls are TRBV7-3 and TRBJ2-7; 9 nucleotides line up with TRBD1. Trimming removed 5 bases from V and 3 bases from J; junction bases left unmatched: 5. Germline CDR1 is SGHTA and CDR2 is FQGTGA. The CDR3 extends over 14 amino acids.

The chain links TRBV6-1 to TRBJ1-1, with a possible D match to TRBD1 (6 bases). The CDR3 has 12 amino acids. Trimming removed 3 bases at V and 8 bases at J, with 10 bases between. Germline CDR1 reads MNHNS; CDR2 reads SASEGT. Here the CDR3 reads CASSEDSIEAFF. The CDR3 nucleotides read TGTGCCAGCAGTGAGGACAGTATAGAAGCTTTCTTT.

The chain joins TRBV5-1 to TRBJ1-1, with 10 bases that match TRBD1. The CDR3 covers 16 residues. Germline CDR1 is SGHRS and CDR2 is YFSETQ. J gave up 3 bases and V 3 bases, and 8 bases lay outside the gene matches. CDR3 nucleotide sequence: TGCGCCAGCAGCTCCACCGGGACAGGGGTATACACTGAAGCTTTCTTT. The encoded protein is CASSSTGTGVYTEAFF.

The chain carries TRBV2 and TRBJ2-7; D is ambiguous. Germline-derived CDR1 and CDR2 are SNHLY and FYNNEI. There are 16 residues in the CDR3. V dropped 4 bases and J dropped 1 base, with 17 bases sitting between them. For the CDR3, the DNA is TGTGCCAGCAGTGCGGCAGGTACTTACCTTTCCTACGAGCAGTACTTC. It encodes CASSAAGTYLSYEQYF.

This chain connects TRBV19 to TRBJ2-5; no firm D call. In germline, CDR1 is LNHDA, CDR2 SQIVND (reference sequence). This CDR3 comprises 13 residues. The V end was cut by 3 bases, the J end by 4 bases, with 9 bases between. The CDR3 loop is CASSIISGETQYF. In nucleotides, the CDR3 is TGTGCCAGTAGTATTATCTCCGGAGAGACCCAGTACTTC. The complete variable domain, with remaining parts taken from reference TRBV19 and TRBJ2-5, reads DGGITQSPKYLFRKEGQNVTLSCEQNLNHDAMYWYRQDPGQGLRLIYYSQIVNDFQKGDIAEGYSVSREKKESFPLTVTSAQKNPTAFYLCASSIISGETQYFGPGTRLLVL.

The chain carries TRBV19 and TRBJ2-7, with TRBD2 matching over 12 bases. V lost 4 bases to trimming and J lost 3 bases; unmatched junction nucleotides: 1. Germline V CDR1 and CDR2: LNHDA, SQIVND (reference sequence). This CDR3 has 14 amino acids. This CDR3 reads CASSTGLAGYEQYF. In nucleotides, the CDR3 is TGTGCCAGTAGTACGGGACTAGCGGGCTACGAGCAGTACTTC.